These 12 T cell receptor beta chains were sequenced from one sample in a study of OX40 agonist ivuxolimab in advanced cancers. The protocol was immunoSEQ multiplex PCR, while the TCRdb copy is restricted to in-frame clones and leaves out a portion. This table has about 80,000 clones, roughly 84% appearing once. This sample comprised CD4+ or CD8+ T cells sorted from blood, obtained in a trial of the OX40 agonist ivuxolimab. Receptors originate from an adult with an advanced solid tumor such as melanoma, head and neck, liver or kidney cancer.

This clone was counted a single time. The V and J genes are TRBV21-1 and TRBJ2-6; the table's D call, TRBD2, was not checked against the DNA. TRBV21-1 is listed as a pseudogene. CDR3 length: 20 residues. The CDR3 sequence is CASSKALSEYFPSGANVLTF. DNA for the CDR3: TGTGCCAGCAGCAAAGCTCTCTCGGAGTACTTTCCCTCTGGGGCCAACGTCCTGACTTTC.

The J gene is TRBJ2-2, the V gene TRBV25-1; unclear D gene. V lost 7 bases and J 0 bases, leaving 6 bases between the germline ends. The CDR3 totals 13 residues. Germline-derived CDR1 and CDR2 are MGHDK and SYGVNS. CDR3 residues: CASTSSNTGELFF. In DNA form, the CDR3 reads TGTGCCAGCACCTCTTCGAACACCGGGGAGCTGTTTTTT.

The chain couples TRBV5-8 to TRBJ1-1; TRBD1 matches 7 bases. This CDR3 region has 17 residues. The J segment lost 0 bases and the V segment lost 6 bases, leaving 14 bases of the junction unmatched. Per the germline V gene, CDR1 is SGHTS and CDR2 is YDEGEE. The CDR3 nucleotides read TGTGCCAGCATCGCCCGGATGGAGGGGGCTTTGAACACTGAAGCTTTCTTT. It codes for CASIARMEGALNTEAFF.

The chain has TRBV4-1 and TRBJ1-1; TRBD1 is a possible D gene (5 bases). The V gene lost 0 bases and the J gene lost 1 base, with 9 bases spanning the gap. Germline V gene lookup returns CDR1 MGHRA and CDR2 YSYEKL. This CDR3 region has 15 residues. The CDR3 here is CASSQEGTGNTEAFF. CDR3 nucleotides: TGCGCCAGCAGCCAAGAAGGGACGGGGAACACTGAAGCTTTCTTT.

The chain combines TRBV7-9 with TRBJ1-1; TRBD1 matches at 7 bases. V lost 2 bases, J lost 0 bases, and 12 bases stayed unmatched. Germline assignment: CDR1 SEHNR and CDR2 FQNEAQ (reference sequence). The CDR3 length is 18 residues. The CDR3 region has the DNA TGTGCCAGCAGCTTAAAGATGACAGGGTTCTCTTTGAACACTGAAGCTTTCTTT. Its protein is CASSLKMTGFSLNTEAFF. Variable domain in full (rest from reference TRBV7-9 and TRBJ1-1): DTGVSQNPRHKITKRGQNVTFRCDPISEHNRLYWYRQTLGQGPEFLTYFQNEAQLEKSRLLSDRFSAERPKGSFSTLEIQRTEQGDSAMYLCASSLKMTGFSLNTEAFFGQGTRLTVV.

V is TRBV5-1 and J is TRBJ2-7; no definite D call. From germline, CDR1 is SGHRS and CDR2 YFSETQ. The CDR3 has 13 residues. V was clipped by 0 bases and J by 5 bases, with 9 bases between them. CDR3 nucleotide sequence: TGCGCCAGCAGCTTGGAGGGCAGACACGAGCAGTACGTC. Translating it yields CASSLEGRHEQYV.

The V gene is TRBV14, the J gene TRBJ2-1; perhaps TRBD1 as D (5 bases). The length of the CDR3 is 14 residues. V was cut by 3 bases and J by 7 bases, with 13 bases left in between. Germline-derived CDR1 and CDR2 are SGHDN and FVKESK. The CDR3 spells CASSQDYRWNEQFF. The DNA of the CDR3 is TGTGCCAGCAGCCAGGATTACAGGTGGAATGAGCAGTTCTTC.

In this sample, this clone turned up once. The V call is TRBV4-1, the J call TRBJ1-1; a possible D gene is TRBD1 (5 bases). This CDR3 is 17 amino acids long. V was shortened by 6 bases and J by 0 bases, with 20 bases between the two germline ends. The germline CDR1 and CDR2 sequences are MGHRA and YSYEKL. CDR3 in amino acids: CASRPQGRRVMNTEAFF. Written as DNA, the CDR3 is TGCGCCAGCAGACCCCAGGGAAGAAGGGTTATGAACACTGAAGCTTTCTTT.

The chain is built from TRBV30 and TRBJ2-1; possible D gene TRBD1, 5 bases. The germline V and J ends were trimmed by 3 bases and 4 bases, with 13 bases remaining between them. Germline values: CDR1 GTSNPN, CDR2 SVGIG (reference sequence). CDR3 length: 14 residues. CDR3 sequence: CAWSSRDRYNEQFF. The CDR3 DNA sequence: TGTGCCTGGAGCTCCCGAGACAGATACAATGAGCAGTTCTTC.

The chain links TRBV6-5 to TRBJ1-5, with 8 bases matching TRBD1. The CDR3 consists of 14 residues. Germline-derived CDR1 and CDR2 are MNHEY and SVGAGI. J gave up 3 bases and V 6 bases, and 4 bases lay outside the gene matches. CDR3 in DNA: TGTGCCAGCAGGAAGGGACAGGACAATCAGCCCCAGCATTTT. Translating it yields CASRKGQDNQPQHF.

The J gene is TRBJ1-1, the V gene TRBV18; TRBD1 matches at 7 bases. Per germline, CDR1 KGHSH and CDR2 LQKENI. V lost 5 bases, J lost 3 bases, and 6 bases stayed unmatched. The CDR3 extends over 14 amino acids. This chain's CDR3 is CASSSQGFDTEAFF. DNA of the CDR3: TGTGCCAGCTCATCACAGGGGTTTGACACTGAAGCTTTCTTT.

The V call is TRBV28, the J call TRBJ2-3; D perhaps matches TRBD1 (5 bases). This CDR3 spans 16 amino acids. CDR1 and CDR2 (germline): MDHEN, SYDVKM. V lost 7 bases, J lost 2 bases, and 19 bases lay in between. This CDR3 is CASNPWGGPYTDTQYF. The CDR3 nucleotides are TGTGCCAGCAATCCGTGGGGCGGTCCATACACAGATACGCAGTATTTT.